The 31 T cell receptor beta chains given below trace back to one sample, sequenced in a study of Ad26.COV2.S vaccination and SARS-CoV-2 variants. The treatment here: roughly 20 received Ad26.COV2.S at low or high dose, single or two shots; about five received placebo; per-sample allocation not given. Vaccine and placebo recipients were sampled on day 63 after the first injection. The table came from immunoSEQ multiplex PCR; TCRdb's copy has only in-frame clones and leaves some out. Of 380,000 or so clones in the sample, approximately 86% are singletons; the top ten hold around 10%. The starting material was peripheral blood, obtained in a trial of Ad26.COV2.S vaccine versus placebo. The receptors here all came from a person between 18 and 59 years old who received the Ad26.COV2.S COVID-19 vaccine or a placebo.

The V call is TRBV18, the J call TRBJ1-1; 7 bases agree with TRBD1. Trimming at V came to 0 bases and at J to 1 base, leaving 5 bases not matched to a gene. CDR3 length equals 16 residues. In germline, CDR1 is KGHSH, CDR2 LQKENI. CDR3 DNA: TGTGCCAGCTCACCACCGAGGGGGCAGGGGAACACTGAAGCTTTCTTT. It is translated as CASSPPRGQGNTEAFF. Complete variable domain (other parts from reference TRBV18 and TRBJ1-1): NAGVMQNPRHLVRRRGQEARLRCSPMKGHSHVYWYRQLPEEGLKFMVYLQKENIIDESGMPKERFSAEFPKEGPSILRIQQVVRGDSAAYFCASSPPRGQGNTEAFFGQGTRLTVV.

There are a few counts of this clone. V is TRBV7-3 and J is TRBJ2-2; TRBD2 matches at 8 bases. This CDR3 spans 15 amino acids. V shed 4 bases and J 5 bases; nucleotides not matched to a gene: 6. Germline CDR1 is SGHTA and CDR2 is FQGTGA. The CDR3 DNA sequence: TGTGCCAGCAGCTCGAGCGGGAGAGGGACCGGGGAGCTGTTTTTT. Protein sequence: CASSSSGRGTGELFF.

This chain joins TRBV2 and TRBJ2-3; D gene uncertain. The CDR3 spans 13 residues. The V and J ends lost 3 bases and 2 bases respectively, with 6 bases between them. Looked up from germline, CDR1 is SNHLY and CDR2 is FYNNEI. CDR3 loop: CASSEPFTDTQYF. In DNA, the CDR3 is TGTGCCAGCAGTGAGCCCTTCACAGATACGCAGTATTTT. Full variable domain (rest looked up from reference TRBV2 and TRBJ2-3): EPEVTQTPSHQVTQMGQEVILRCVPISNHLYFYWYRQILGQKVEFLVSFYNNEISEKSEIFDDQFSVERPDGSNFTLKIRSTKLEDSAMYFCASSEPFTDTQYFGPGTRLTVL.

This clone was counted a single time. J is TRBJ2-7 and V is TRBV3-1 (or the pseudogene TRBV3-2), with D unclear. The CDR3 has 15 residues. Trimming removed 1 base at V and 0 bases at J, with 10 bases between. Germline assignment: CDR1 LGHDT and CDR2 YNNKEL (reference sequence). The CDR3: CASSQAPAGSYEQYF. CDR3 nucleotide sequence: TGTGCCAGCAGCCAAGCCCCCGCAGGCTCCTACGAGCAGTACTTC.

The chain links TRBV12-3 or TRBV12-4 to TRBJ2-3; tentatively, D is TRBD1 or TRBD2 (5 bases each). Trimming cost V 6 bases and J 5 bases, with 12 bases left between them. The CDR3 runs 13 residues. The DNA for the CDR3 is TGTGCCAGCAGCAAGGGACCGGGAGATACGCAGTATTTT. The encoded protein is CASSKGPGDTQYF.

The V gene is TRBV12-5, the J gene TRBJ2-3; D is undetermined. V lost 2 bases, J lost 2 bases, and 14 bases lay in between. The germline V gene has CDR1 LGHNT and CDR2 FRNRAP. This CDR3 spans 16 amino acids. CDR3 in amino acids: CASGLTQSFSTDTQYF. For the CDR3, the DNA is TGTGCTAGTGGTTTGACACAATCCTTTTCCACAGATACGCAGTATTTT.

The J gene is TRBJ1-6, the V gene TRBV4-2; D may be TRBD1 (5 bases). Between the trimmed V and J ends, which lost 7 bases and 7 bases, there was a span of 11 bases. This CDR3 is built from 13 residues. From germline, CDR1 is LGHNA and CDR2 YNFKEQ. Written as DNA, the CDR3 is TGTGCCAGCATGGAGGGGTCAAATTCACCCCTCCACTTT. Translating gives CASMEGSNSPLHF.

V is TRBV21-1 and J is TRBJ2-7; TRBD1 is the table's D call, not checked against the DNA. TRBV21-1 is a pseudogene. The CDR3 runs to 18 residues. CDR3 sequence: CASSKDLETGQVSYEQYF. As DNA, the CDR3 is TGTGCCAGCAGCAAAGACCTGGAAACGGGACAGGTCTCCTACGAGCAGTACTTC.

V is TRBV7-9 and J is TRBJ2-3; D is perhaps TRBD1 or TRBD2 (6 bases each). The CDR3 is 15 amino acids. Germline values: CDR1 SEHNR, CDR2 FQNEAQ (reference sequence). V was cut by 1 base and J by 4 bases, with 12 bases left in between. The CDR3 DNA is TGTGCCAGCAGCTTAGTTAGGGGGGAGTCAGATACGCAGTATTTT. This gives the protein CASSLVRGESDTQYF.

This clone was counted between two and nine times. The chain links TRBV6-2 or TRBV6-3 to TRBJ2-3; no firm D call. Germline CDR1 reads MNHEY; CDR2 reads SVGEGT. Trimming took off 4 bases at V and 4 bases at J, with 12 bases between the two ends. There are 14 residues in the CDR3. CDR3 nucleotides: TGTGCCAGCAGTTCAATCCGCTTCGCAGATACGCAGTATTTT. The encoded protein is CASSSIRFADTQYF.

This chain links TRBV6-2 or TRBV6-3 with TRBJ2-2; D is possibly TRBD2 (5 bases). The V gene's germline CDR1 is MNHEY and CDR2 SVGEGT. V lost 6 bases and J 5 bases, leaving 13 bases between the germline ends. This CDR3 has 14 residues. The chain's CDR3 is CASSPPGGTGELFF. CDR3 bases: TGTGCCAGCAGCCCTCCTGGCGGGACCGGGGAGCTGTTTTTT.

This chain links TRBV7-2 with TRBJ2-3, with 8 bases fitting TRBD1. The CDR3 is 16 residues long. Germline V gene sequence: CDR1 SGHTA, CDR2 FQGNSA. The V gene end was trimmed by 5 bases and the J gene end by 2 bases; junction bases not matched to a gene: 9. The CDR3 bases are TGTGCCAGCAGCCCCGGGACAGGCCGTAACACAGATACGCAGTATTTT. The encoded protein is CASSPGTGRNTDTQYF.

This clone was observed many times. The chain has TRBV5-5 and TRBJ2-5, with D perhaps assigned TRBD1 or TRBD2 (5 bases each). This CDR3 has 14 amino acids. V was pared by 4 bases and J by 4 bases, with 14 bases between. Germline V gives CDR1 SGHKS, CDR2 YYEKEE (reference sequence). DNA of the CDR3: TGTGCCAGCAGCCAGGAGTGGGGGTCAGAGACCCAGTACTTC. Encoded protein: CASSQEWGSETQYF.

The chain carries TRBV7-2 and TRBJ1-3, with D maybe TRBD1 (6 bases). Trimming shortened V by 1 base and J by 4 bases, and 14 bases separated the two germline ends. In germline, CDR1 is SGHTA, CDR2 FQGNSA. The CDR3 is 16 residues long. The CDR3 sequence is CASSLEGGSWGNTIYF. The CDR3 nucleotides read TGTGCCAGCAGCTTAGAGGGGGGCTCCTGGGGAAACACCATATATTTT. The full variable domain, rest sourced from reference TRBV7-2 and TRBJ1-3, is GAGVSQSPSNKVTEKGKDVELRCDPISGHTALYWYRQSLGQGLEFLIYFQGNSAPDKSGLPSDRFSAERTGGSVSTLTIQRTQQEDSAVYLCASSLEGGSWGNTIYFGEGSWLTVV.

The chain uses TRBV27 and TRBJ1-2, with a tentative D call TRBD1 (5 bases). Per germline, CDR1 MNHEY and CDR2 SMNVEV (reference sequence). The V end was cut by 5 bases, the J end by 8 bases, with 18 bases between. The CDR3 loop spans 14 amino acids. The CDR3 coding sequence is TGTGCCAGCAGTCCCAGGGTCGACATGGGCGGCTACACCTTC. Translated, it gives CASSPRVDMGGYTF.

J is TRBJ2-7 and V is TRBV3-1 (or the pseudogene TRBV3-2); TRBD1 is a possible D gene (6 bases). The germline gives CDR1 LGHDT, CDR2 YNNKEL (reference sequence). This CDR3 has 16 residues. V was pared by 0 bases and J by 0 bases, with 12 bases between. CDR3 in DNA: TGTGCCAGCAGCCAAGAGCGGACAGAATACTCCTACGAGCAGTACTTC. It is translated as CASSQERTEYSYEQYF.

This rearrangement joins TRBV11-2 to TRBJ2-6; TRBD1 or TRBD2 may be the D gene (5 bases each). Trimming stripped 3 bases from V and 0 bases from J, with 15 bases between. CDR1 SGHAT and CDR2 FQNNGV come from the germline V gene. This CDR3 comprises 18 residues. CDR3 sequence: CASSFGRQRSSGANVLTF. In DNA form, the CDR3 reads TGTGCCAGCAGCTTTGGTAGACAGCGGAGCTCTGGGGCCAACGTCCTGACTTTC. The full variable domain, completed using reference TRBV11-2 and TRBJ2-6, is EAGVAQSPRYKIIEKRQSVAFWCNPISGHATLYWYQQILGQGPKLLIQFQNNGVVDDSQLPKDRFSAERLKGVDSTLKIQPAKLEDSAVYLCASSFGRQRSSGANVLTFGAGSRLTVL.

This chain links TRBV4-1 with TRBJ2-5, with 8 bases identical to TRBD1. V was pared by 0 bases and J by 4 bases, with 7 bases of the junction left unmatched. CDR1 is MGHRA and CDR2 is YSYEKL in the germline V gene. The CDR3 extends over 16 amino acids. The CDR3 spells CASSQDPGGRGETQYF. The CDR3 DNA reads TGCGCCAGCAGCCAAGATCCAGGGGGCCGGGGAGAGACCCAGTACTTC.

Comments on this clone: The junction differs from germline at one of its ends, possibly a read error. The J gene is TRBJ2-7, the V gene TRBV4-3; D is unclear. Germline V gives CDR1 LGHNA, CDR2 YSLEER. CDR3 size: 13 residues. CDR3: CASSPRPSDEQYF. For the CDR3, the DNA is TGCGCCAGCAGCCCCCGTCCCTCCGACGAGCAGTACTTC.

The chain links TRBV2 to TRBJ1-5; D might be TRBD1 (6 bases). CDR1 is SNHLY and CDR2 is FYNNEI in the germline V gene. Deletions cut 6 bases from V and 1 base from J, with 10 bases between. The CDR3 is 14 residues long. The CDR3 DNA reads as TGTGCCAGCAGGGCCGGGACAAGCAATCAGCCCCAGCATTTT. Translation: CASRAGTSNQPQHF.

The J gene is TRBJ1-5, the V gene TRBV27; D possibly corresponds to TRBD1 (6 bases). V dropped 6 bases and J dropped 6 bases, with 15 bases sitting between them. The germline V gene encodes CDR1 MNHEY and CDR2 SMNVEV (reference sequence). The CDR3 sequence is 14 residues long. The CDR3 reads CASSPRGGAQPQHF. In nucleotides, the CDR3 is TGTGCCAGCAGCCCTAGGGGGGGGGCTCAGCCCCAGCATTTT.

The gene calls are TRBV19 and TRBJ1-2; D ambiguous. This CDR3 region has 12 residues. Germline CDR1 reads LNHDA; CDR2 reads SQIVND (reference sequence). Trimming shortened V by 8 bases and J by 8 bases, and 15 bases separated the two germline ends. The CDR3 DNA sequence: TGTGCCAGTTCCCCGGGCCCCAGGGGCTACACCTTC. Protein: CASSPGPRGYTF.

This clone was counted a few times. The chain has TRBV6-6 and TRBJ2-7, with D hard to call. V lost 5 bases and J lost 4, with 9 bases in between. This CDR3 comprises 12 residues. In germline, CDR1 is MNHNY, CDR2 SVGAGI (reference sequence). Here the CDR3 reads CASSGNKYEQYF. For the CDR3, the DNA is TGTGCCAGCAGTGGGAACAAATACGAGCAGTACTTC.

This clone has a single count. The chain joins TRBV27 to TRBJ2-7, with D possibly being TRBD2 (5 bases). This CDR3 is 13 amino acids long. Germline V gene sequence: CDR1 MNHEY, CDR2 SMNVEV (reference sequence). Deletions cut 8 bases from V and 2 bases from J, with 13 bases between. The CDR3 region has the DNA TGTGCCAGCCACCGGACGGGGACCTACGAGCAGTACTTC. This translates into CASHRTGTYEQYF.

The chain recombines TRBV7-2 with TRBJ2-7, with D perhaps TRBD2 (6 bases). Germline V CDR1 and CDR2: SGHTA, FQGNSA. Trimming cost V 1 base and J 13 bases, with 17 bases left between them. CDR3 length: 13 residues. The CDR3 region has the DNA TGTGCCAGCAGCTTAGGGCAGGGACTCATCGGTTACTTC. It translates to CASSLGQGLIGYF. The full variable domain, rest sourced from reference TRBV7-2 and TRBJ2-7, is GAGVSQSPSNKVTEKGKDVELRCDPISGHTALYWYRQSLGQGLEFLIYFQGNSAPDKSGLPSDRFSAERTGGSVSTLTIQRTQQEDSAVYLCASSLGQGLIGYFGPGTRLTVT.

The chain has TRBV19 and TRBJ1-5, with 9 bases that match TRBD1. V gave up 6 bases and J gave up 4 bases; unmatched junction bases: 4. Germline V gene data show CDR1 as LNHDA and CDR2 as SQIVND (reference sequence). The CDR3 spans 14 residues. CDR3 sequence (DNA): TGTGCCAGTAGGGGGACAGGGCGGAATCAGCCCCAGCATTTT. Its protein product is CASRGTGRNQPQHF.

The genes are TRBV24-1 and TRBJ2-3, with D perhaps given as TRBD1 or TRBD2 (6 bases each). The length of the CDR3 is 15 residues. Germline V lookup: CDR1 KGHDR, CDR2 SFDVKD. V gave up 6 bases and J gave up 4 bases, with 16 bases separating them. The CDR3 DNA reads TGTGCCACCAGTCGGTCGGGGGCCACGGCAGATACGCAGTATTTT. Translated: CATSRSGATADTQYF.

This chain links TRBV6-5 with TRBJ1-1, with a possible D match to TRBD1 (5 bases). The CDR3 has 12 residues. Germline lookup yields CDR1 MNHEY and CDR2 SVGAGI. V lost 6 bases to trimming and J lost 5 bases, with 10 bases between them. CDR3 nucleotide sequence: TGTGCCAGCAGGGGGGGTAGGACTGAAGCTTTCTTT. Amino acids: CASRGGRTEAFF.

V is TRBV9 and J is TRBJ2-2; D not certain. Germline lookup yields CDR1 SGDLS and CDR2 YYNGEE. CDR3 size: 15 residues. V lost 4 bases and J 5 bases, leaving 15 bases between the germline ends. The CDR3: CASSPGPGRTGELFF. As DNA, the CDR3 is TGTGCCAGCAGCCCCGGTCCGGGTAGGACCGGGGAGCTGTTTTTT.

This rearrangement joins TRBV10-3 to TRBJ2-3, with D perhaps assigned TRBD1 or TRBD2 (5 bases each). This CDR3 has 14 amino acids. Trimming removed 4 bases at V and 6 bases at J, with 14 bases between. Per the germline V gene, CDR1 is ENHRY and CDR2 is SYGVKD. CDR3 DNA: TGTGCCATCAGTGTGGGGCTAGCAAGTGATACGCAGTATTTT. Residues: CAISVGLASDTQYF.

V and J are TRBV28 and TRBJ1-1; D gene uncertain. The germline CDR1 and CDR2 sequences are MDHEN and SYDVKM. This CDR3 comprises 16 residues. V was cut by 5 bases and J by 5 bases, with 21 bases left in between. The CDR3 nucleotides read TGTGCCAGCAGTCCACTACGTTTGACGGGAGGGACTGAAGCTTTCTTT. The encoded protein is CASSPLRLTGGTEAFF.